One T cell receptor beta chain is described in this entry. Antigen: not known. The data are from a study of blood T cells in healthy people across ages. Findings and caveats of the study: Both higher diversity and more naive CD4+ cells marked long-lived donors when set against aged donors.

The donors, all healthy, were Caucasians living in Russia, aged about 6 to 90. Approximately 9 milliliters was the volume of peripheral blood drawn from each donor. Through a sample-barcoded 5' primer and a J-beta primer mix, a second PCR was run for roughly 6 to 11 cycles. MiXCR, applied by TCRdb to the 5' RACE reads, yields one record per CDR3 protein. The repertoire has about 830,000 distinct CDR3 sequences, about 62% of them found once; the top ten carry 28%. Sequenced material: blood. The TCR was taken from a man aged 25-45 years in good health.

The CDR3 here is CASESGGAMETQFF. The CDR3 coding sequence is TGTGCCAGCGAAAGCGGGGGGGCGATGGAGACCCAGTTCTTC. V gene TRBV7-2 combines with J gene TRBJ2-1; 10 nucleotides align to TRBD2. This CDR3 comprises 14 residues. Per germline, CDR1 SGHTA and CDR2 FQGNSA. With 8 bases clipped from V and 13 bases from J, the junction kept 14 bases outside the gene matches. Drawing the rest from reference TRBV7-2 and TRBJ2-1, the complete variable domain is GAGVSQSPSNKVTEKGKDVELRCDPISGHTALYWYRQSLGQGLEFLIYFQGNSAPDKSGLPSDRFSAERTGGSVSTLTIQRTQQEDSAVYLCASESGGAMETQFFGPGTRLTVL.